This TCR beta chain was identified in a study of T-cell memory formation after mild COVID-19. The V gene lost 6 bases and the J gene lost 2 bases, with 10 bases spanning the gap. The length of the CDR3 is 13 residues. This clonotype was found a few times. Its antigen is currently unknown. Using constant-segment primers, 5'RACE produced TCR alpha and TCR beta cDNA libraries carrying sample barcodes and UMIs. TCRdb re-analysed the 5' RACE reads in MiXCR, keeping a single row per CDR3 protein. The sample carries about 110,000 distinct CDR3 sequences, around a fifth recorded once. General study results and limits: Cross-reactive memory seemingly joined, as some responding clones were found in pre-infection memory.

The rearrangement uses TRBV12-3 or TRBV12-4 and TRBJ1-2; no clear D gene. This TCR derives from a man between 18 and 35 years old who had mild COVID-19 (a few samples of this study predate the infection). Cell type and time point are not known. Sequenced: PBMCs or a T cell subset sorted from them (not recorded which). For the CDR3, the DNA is TGTGCCAGCAGCGGTGACAAAAACTATGGCTACACCTTC. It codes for CASSGDKNYGYTF.